A selection of T cell receptor beta chains follows, all from one sample in a study of follicular helper T cells after annual influenza vaccination. The data were produced by immunoSEQ multiplex PCR, yet TCRdb's version contains in-frame clones alone and is incomplete. The data contain roughly 2,600 clones, 83% of them singletons. Material: CXCR5+ CD38- circulating T follicular helper cells from blood, obtained on the day of influenza vaccination. These receptors all come from an adult who received the influenza vaccine. Each CDR3 is given with its conserved first and last residue. The order of the fields is CDR3 DNA, CDR3 protein, J gene, D gene, V gene, clone size. D genes are given only for firm matches. A row's size may be missing; if present it is once, few, many or a size class.

CDR3 DNA: TGCGCCAGTATATCGGGGACAGGGAATACTGAAGCTTTCTTT
CDR3 protein: CASISGTGNTEAFF
J gene: TRBJ1-1
D gene: TRBD1
V gene: TRBV5-1
clone size: -

CDR3 DNA: TGTGCCAGCAGTTTACTAGGGACAGGGGGCAGGACTGAAGCTTTCTTT
CDR3 protein: CASSLLGTGGRTEAFF
J gene: TRBJ1-1
D gene: TRBD1
V gene: TRBV27
clone size: -

CDR3 DNA: TGTGCCAGCAGCTTGGCCATGCAGGGGCTCGGTTACGAGCAGTACTTC
CDR3 protein: CASSLAMQGLGYEQYF
J gene: TRBJ2-7
D gene: -
V gene: TRBV5-4
clone size: -

CDR3 DNA: TGTGCCAGCAGCTCCCCCACCAATACGCAGTATTTT
CDR3 protein: CASSSPTNTQYF
J gene: TRBJ2-3
D gene: -
V gene: TRBV5-4
clone size: -

CDR3 DNA: TGTGCCAGCAGTTACGGAAGAAACGCGAACACCGGGGAGCTGTTTTTT
CDR3 protein: CASSYGRNANTGELFF
J gene: TRBJ2-2
D gene: -
V gene: TRBV6-6
clone size: -

CDR3 DNA: TGTGCCAGCAGGGGGGGGGTAACCGAGCAGTACTTC
CDR3 protein: CASRGGVTEQYF
J gene: TRBJ2-7
D gene: TRBD2
V gene: TRBV6-1
clone size: -

CDR3 DNA: TGTGCCAGCCGACAGGGTTTCTCTAACTATGGCTACACCTTC
CDR3 protein: CASRQGFSNYGYTF
J gene: TRBJ1-2
D gene: TRBD1
V gene: TRBV6-6
clone size: -

CDR3 DNA: TGTGCCAGCAGCCCCCGCATCTACAAATCTGGAAACACCATATATTTT
CDR3 protein: CASSPRIYKSGNTIYF
J gene: TRBJ1-3
D gene: -
V gene: TRBV7-8
clone size: -

CDR3 DNA: TGTGCCAGCAGTGTAAGGACGCCCAGCTCCTATAATTCACCCCTCCACTTT
CDR3 protein: CASSVRTPSSYNSPLHF
J gene: TRBJ1-6
D gene: -
V gene: TRBV6-1
clone size: -

CDR3 DNA: TGTGCCAGCAGCAAAGTCCCGGGACTAGCGGGCCCTTACGAGCAGTACTTC
CDR3 protein: CASSKVPGLAGPYEQYF
J gene: TRBJ2-7
D gene: -
V gene: TRBV21-1
clone size: -

CDR3 DNA: TGTGCCAGCAGTGGGGGACAAAGTGAAAAACTGTTTTTT
CDR3 protein: CASSGGQSEKLFF
J gene: TRBJ1-4
D gene: -
V gene: TRBV2
clone size: -

CDR3 DNA: TGTGCCAGCAGTGTCCGACAGGGTGGCTACGAGCAGTACTTC
CDR3 protein: CASSVRQGGYEQYF
J gene: TRBJ2-7
D gene: TRBD1
V gene: TRBV6-5
clone size: -

CDR3 DNA: TGTGCCAGCACCATGGACCGGGCGAACATTCAGTACTTC
CDR3 protein: CASTMDRANIQYF
J gene: TRBJ2-4
D gene: -
V gene: TRBV6-1
clone size: -

CDR3 DNA: TGTGCCAGCAGGGGTCAGGGGGATCAGCCCCAGCATTTT
CDR3 protein: CASRGQGDQPQHF
J gene: TRBJ1-5
D gene: TRBD1
V gene: TRBV6-5
clone size: -

CDR3 DNA: TGTGCCAGCAGTTACACACAGGGGGCGAGGCAGCCCCAGCATTTT
CDR3 protein: CASSYTQGARQPQHF
J gene: TRBJ1-5
D gene: TRBD1
V gene: TRBV6-6
clone size: -

CDR3 DNA: TGTGCCAGTAGTACCTCATATGGCTACACCTTC
CDR3 protein: CASSTSYGYTF
J gene: TRBJ1-2
D gene: -
V gene: TRBV19
clone size: -

CDR3 DNA: TGTGCCAGCAGCTTATCCGCGGGAGGTGGGAATGAGCAGTTCTTC
CDR3 protein: CASSLSAGGGNEQFF
J gene: TRBJ2-1
D gene: TRBD2
V gene: TRBV7-9
clone size: -

CDR3 DNA: TGTGCCAGTAGTATTGGTTGGAATAGCAATCAGCCCCAGCATTTT
CDR3 protein: CASSIGWNSNQPQHF
J gene: TRBJ1-5
D gene: -
V gene: TRBV19
clone size: -

CDR3 DNA: TGTGCCAGCAGCTTCGGACAGGGGCAGACCCAGTACTTC
CDR3 protein: CASSFGQGQTQYF
J gene: TRBJ2-5
D gene: TRBD1
V gene: TRBV7-6
clone size: -

CDR3 DNA: TGTGCCAGCAGTGAAGCGTCCCCGTTCTCTGGAAACACCATATATTTT
CDR3 protein: CASSEASPFSGNTIYF
J gene: TRBJ1-3
D gene: -
V gene: TRBV6-1
clone size: -

CDR3 DNA: TGTGCCAGCAGAAACCGAGGGCCATACAATGAGCAGTTCTTC
CDR3 protein: CASRNRGPYNEQFF
J gene: TRBJ2-1
D gene: -
V gene: TRBV6-5
clone size: -

CDR3 DNA: TGTGCCAGCAGTCAGGGGGGAGGCGATGAGCAGTTCTTC
CDR3 protein: CASSQGGGDEQFF
J gene: TRBJ2-1
D gene: -
V gene: TRBV6-4
clone size: -

CDR3 DNA: TGCGCCAGCAGCTTGGCGGGGGCCGATACGCAGTATTTT
CDR3 protein: CASSLAGADTQYF
J gene: TRBJ2-3
D gene: -
V gene: TRBV5-1
clone size: once

CDR3 DNA: TGTGCCAGCAGTTTAGGGACTAGCGGGAGACGGCTCACAGATACGCAGTATTTT
CDR3 protein: CASSLGTSGRRLTDTQYF
J gene: TRBJ2-3
D gene: TRBD2
V gene: TRBV28
clone size: once

CDR3 DNA: TGTGCCAGCAGCGGGAGCGGGGGGTTTGATACGCAGTATTTT
CDR3 protein: CASSGSGGFDTQYF
J gene: TRBJ2-3
D gene: TRBD2
V gene: TRBV6-6
clone size: once